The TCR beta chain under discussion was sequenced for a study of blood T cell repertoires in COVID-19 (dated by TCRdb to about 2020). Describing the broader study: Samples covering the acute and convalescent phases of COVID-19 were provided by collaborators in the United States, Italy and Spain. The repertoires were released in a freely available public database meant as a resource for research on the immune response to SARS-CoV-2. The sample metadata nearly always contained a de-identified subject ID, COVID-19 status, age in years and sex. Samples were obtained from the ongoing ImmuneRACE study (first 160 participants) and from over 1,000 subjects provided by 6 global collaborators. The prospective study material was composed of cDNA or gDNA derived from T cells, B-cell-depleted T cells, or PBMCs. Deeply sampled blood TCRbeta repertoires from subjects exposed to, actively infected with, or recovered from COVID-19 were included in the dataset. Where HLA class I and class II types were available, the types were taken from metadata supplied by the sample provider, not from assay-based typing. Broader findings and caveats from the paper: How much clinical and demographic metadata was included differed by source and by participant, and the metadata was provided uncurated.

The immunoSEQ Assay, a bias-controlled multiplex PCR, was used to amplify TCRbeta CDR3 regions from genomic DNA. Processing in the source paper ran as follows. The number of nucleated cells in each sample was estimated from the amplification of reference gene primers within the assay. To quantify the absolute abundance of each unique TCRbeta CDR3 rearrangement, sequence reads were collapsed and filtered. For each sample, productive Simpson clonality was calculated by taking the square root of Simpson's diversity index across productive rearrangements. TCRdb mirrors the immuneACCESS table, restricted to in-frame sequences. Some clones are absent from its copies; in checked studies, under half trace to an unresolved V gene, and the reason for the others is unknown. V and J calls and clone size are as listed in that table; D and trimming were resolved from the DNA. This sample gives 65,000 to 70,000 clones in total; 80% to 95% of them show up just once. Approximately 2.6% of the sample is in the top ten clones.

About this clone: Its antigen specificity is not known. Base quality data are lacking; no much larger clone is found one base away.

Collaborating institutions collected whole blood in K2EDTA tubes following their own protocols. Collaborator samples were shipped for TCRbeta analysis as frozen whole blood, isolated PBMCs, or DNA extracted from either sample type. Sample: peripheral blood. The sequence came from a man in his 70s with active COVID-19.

The CDR3 is CATSRAIPTGEAGNTIYF. The DNA sequence is as follows: TGTGCCACCAGCAGGGCGATCCCAACAGGGGAAGCTGGAAACACCATATATTTT. The receptor chain draws on TRBV15 and TRBJ1-3, with TRBD1 matching 7 junction bases. The germline V gene (reference sequence) supplies CDR1 LNHNV and CDR2 YYDKDF. V is trimmed back by 3 bases and J by 2 bases, and the junction contains 13 bases that no gene match accounts for. CDR3 length: 18 amino acids, cysteine to phenylalanine. This entry keeps only the CDR3 DNA: 54 bases, framed from base 1.